This T cell receptor (beta chain) was profiled in a study of cytomegalovirus exposure and HLA in healthy donors. This CDR3 region has 14 residues. Germline values: CDR1 MNHNS, CDR2 SASEGT. The V end was cut by 7 bases, the J end by 4 bases, with 16 bases between. The count of this clone is one. The antigen is undetermined. Notes on the study in general: Productive status was seen about 87% or about 30% of the time for most TCR beta V segments in an earlier analysis. The study found most TCR sequences rare, yet found some public TCRs in many donors.

Primers included in the PCR were 60 Vbeta and 13 Jbeta primers. Assay used: immunoSEQ multiplex PCR; TCRdb lists only in-frame clones, some missing. The table has about 120,000 clones, approximately 84% seen once; the top ten hold 0.2% to 0.3%. The specimen sequenced was PBMCs. This receptor was obtained from a man aged 50-59 years in good health and CMV-seronegative. The gene calls are TRBV6-1 and TRBJ1-2; D call uncertain. The chain's CDR3 is CASNRGGNVYGYTF. CDR3 in DNA: TGTGCCAGCAACCGGGGAGGGAACGTCTATGGCTACACCTTC.